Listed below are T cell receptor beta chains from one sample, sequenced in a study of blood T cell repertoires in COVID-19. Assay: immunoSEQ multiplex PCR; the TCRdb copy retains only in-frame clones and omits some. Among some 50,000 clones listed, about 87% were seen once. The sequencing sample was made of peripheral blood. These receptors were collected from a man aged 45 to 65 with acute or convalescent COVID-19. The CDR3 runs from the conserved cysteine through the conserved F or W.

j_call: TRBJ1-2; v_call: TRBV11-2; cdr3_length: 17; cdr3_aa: CASSPRFPGQGASGYTF
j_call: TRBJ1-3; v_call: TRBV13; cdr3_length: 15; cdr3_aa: CASSLGRTAGNTIYF
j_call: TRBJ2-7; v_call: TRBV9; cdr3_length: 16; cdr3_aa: CASSVRPGGGRHEQYF
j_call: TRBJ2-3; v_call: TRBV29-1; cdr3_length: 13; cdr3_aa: CSVQEAGADTQYF
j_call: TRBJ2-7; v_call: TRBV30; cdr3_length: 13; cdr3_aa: CAWSVLREREQYF
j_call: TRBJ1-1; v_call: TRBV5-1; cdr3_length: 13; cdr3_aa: CASSLGEHTEAFF
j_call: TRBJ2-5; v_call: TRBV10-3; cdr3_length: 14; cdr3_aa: CAISGDRGQETQYF
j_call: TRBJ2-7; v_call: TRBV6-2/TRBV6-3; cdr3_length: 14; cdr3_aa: CASSRAGGGIEQYF
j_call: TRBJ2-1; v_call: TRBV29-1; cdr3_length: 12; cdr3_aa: CSVPGAYNEQFF
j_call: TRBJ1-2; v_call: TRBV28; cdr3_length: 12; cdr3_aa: CASSLGAYGYTF
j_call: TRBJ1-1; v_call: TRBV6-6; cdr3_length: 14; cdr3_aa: CASSYLRGVTEAFF
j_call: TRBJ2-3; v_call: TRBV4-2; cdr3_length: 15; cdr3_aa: CASSPLTNPADTQYF
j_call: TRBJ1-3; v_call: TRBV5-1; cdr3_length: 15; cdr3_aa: CASHPGGLSGNTIYF
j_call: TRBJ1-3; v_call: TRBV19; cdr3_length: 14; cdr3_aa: CASSISRTGNTIYF
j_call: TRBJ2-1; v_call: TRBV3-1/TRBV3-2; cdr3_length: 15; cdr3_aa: CASSRKRGGYNEQFF
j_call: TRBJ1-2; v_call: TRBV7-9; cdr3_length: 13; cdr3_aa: CASSTRVSDRYTF
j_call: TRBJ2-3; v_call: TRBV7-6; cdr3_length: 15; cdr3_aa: CASSLGPVGGDTQYF
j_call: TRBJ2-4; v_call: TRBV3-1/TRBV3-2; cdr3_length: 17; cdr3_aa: CASSQDRGGAAKNIQYF
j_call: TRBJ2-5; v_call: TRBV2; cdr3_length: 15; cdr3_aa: CASSRIAGGLETQYF
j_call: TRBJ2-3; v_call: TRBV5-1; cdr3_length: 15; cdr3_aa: CASSLADMALDTQYF
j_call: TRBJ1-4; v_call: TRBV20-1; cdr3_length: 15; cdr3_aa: CSASPGTGLGEKLFF
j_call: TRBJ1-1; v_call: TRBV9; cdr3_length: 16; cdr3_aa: CASSVAPGQRSTEAFF
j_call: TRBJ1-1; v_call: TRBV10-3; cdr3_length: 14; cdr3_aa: CAISLTGRETEAFF
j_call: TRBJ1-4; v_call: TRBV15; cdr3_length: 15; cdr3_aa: CATRARGEMKSKLFF
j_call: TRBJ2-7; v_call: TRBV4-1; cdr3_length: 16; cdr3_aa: CASSARIFQGIDEQYF
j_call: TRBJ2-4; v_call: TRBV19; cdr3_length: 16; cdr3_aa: CASSKEVGTSKNIQYF
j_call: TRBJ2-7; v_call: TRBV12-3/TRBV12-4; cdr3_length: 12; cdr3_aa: CASSLTEYEQYF
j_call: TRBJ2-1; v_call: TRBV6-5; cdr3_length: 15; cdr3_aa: CASRGIGTPVNEQFF
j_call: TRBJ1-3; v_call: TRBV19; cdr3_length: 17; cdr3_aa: CASSIRSLQGAGNTIYF
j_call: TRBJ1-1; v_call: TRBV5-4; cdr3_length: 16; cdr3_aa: CASSPPGQAGGTEAFF
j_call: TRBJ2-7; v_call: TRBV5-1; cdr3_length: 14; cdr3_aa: CASSVDRNSYEQYF
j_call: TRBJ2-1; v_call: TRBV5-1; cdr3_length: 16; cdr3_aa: CASSLAKSQPYNEQFF
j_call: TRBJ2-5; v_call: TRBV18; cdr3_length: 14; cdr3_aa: CATVPDRRQETQYF
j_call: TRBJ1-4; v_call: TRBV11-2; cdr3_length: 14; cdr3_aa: CASSEQLADEKLFF
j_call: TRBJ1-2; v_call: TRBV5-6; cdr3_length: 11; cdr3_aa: CASSFDYGYTF
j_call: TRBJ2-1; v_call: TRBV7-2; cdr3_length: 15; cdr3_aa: CASSLGGGALNEQFF
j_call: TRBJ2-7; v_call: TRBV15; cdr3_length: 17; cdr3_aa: CATSRDIGSGISYEQYF
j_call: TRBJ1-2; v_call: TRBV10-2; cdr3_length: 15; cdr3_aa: CASSEEILTLYGYTF
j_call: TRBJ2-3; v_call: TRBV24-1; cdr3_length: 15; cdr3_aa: CATRGRKGTGDTQYF
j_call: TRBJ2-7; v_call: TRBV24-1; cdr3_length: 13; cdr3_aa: CATSDPDSYEQYF
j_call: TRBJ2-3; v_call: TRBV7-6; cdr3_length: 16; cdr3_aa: CASSLRTGVYPDTQYF
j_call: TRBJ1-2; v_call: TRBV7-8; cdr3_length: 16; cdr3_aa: CASSLGAGTGDYGYTF
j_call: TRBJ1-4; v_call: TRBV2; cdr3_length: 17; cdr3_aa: CASSGAFDSLRDEKLFF
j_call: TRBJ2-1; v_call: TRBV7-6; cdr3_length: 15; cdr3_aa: CASSLGTGMYNEQFF
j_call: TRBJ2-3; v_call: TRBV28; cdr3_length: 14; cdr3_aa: CASSSRISTDTQYF
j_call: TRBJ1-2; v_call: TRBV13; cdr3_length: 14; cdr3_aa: CASSSYGQVDGYTF
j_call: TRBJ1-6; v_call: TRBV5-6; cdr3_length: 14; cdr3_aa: CASSLNRLNSPLHF
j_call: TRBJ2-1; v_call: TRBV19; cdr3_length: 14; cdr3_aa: CASSIDVYLGEQFF
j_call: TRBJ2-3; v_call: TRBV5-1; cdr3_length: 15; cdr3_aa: CASSLAGQGTDTQYF